These 27 T cell receptor beta chains share one sample of origin, sequenced in a study of T cells in localized non-small cell lung cancer. Assay: immunoSEQ multiplex PCR; the TCRdb copy retains only in-frame clones and omits some. The data hold some 11,000 clones, with roughly 90% observed a single time. Sequences were derived from peripheral blood, sampled before any cancer treatment. These receptors were collected from an older male donor with stage III lung adenocarcinoma.

This clone was found a few times. The chain recombines TRBV6-4 with TRBJ2-3; 10 nucleotides agree with TRBD2. The J segment lost 1 base and the V segment lost 3 bases, leaving 1 base of the junction unmatched. From germline, CDR1 is MRHNA and CDR2 SNTAGT. There are 15 residues in the CDR3. The CDR3, as DNA: TGTGCCAGCAGTGAAGGGACTAGCGGCACAGATACGCAGTATTTT. Protein: CASSEGTSGTDTQYF.

Here the CDR3 reads CASSQPGLAGGSNEQFF. DNA for the CDR3: TGCGCCAGCAGCCAGCCAGGACTAGCGGGAGGCTCCAATGAGCAGTTCTTC. This chain uses TRBV5-1 with TRBJ2-1; 14 bases agree with TRBD2. This CDR3 comprises 17 residues. The V and J ends lost 4 bases and 6 bases, in that order; junction bases with no gene match: 9. CDR1 and CDR2 from the germline V gene are SGHRS and YFSETQ.

This chain uses TRBV4-1 with TRBJ2-1; 9 positions match TRBD2. CDR1 and CDR2 from the germline V gene are MGHRA and YSYEKL. The CDR3 covers 16 residues. The junction had 7 bases not matched to a gene; V was cut back by 0 bases and J by 7 bases. The CDR3 sequence is CASSQDSSGRRNEQFF. Here the CDR3 DNA reads TGCGCCAGCAGCCAAGACTCCAGCGGGAGGCGAAATGAGCAGTTCTTC.

A single count supports this clone. The chain has TRBV2 and TRBJ2-4; tentative D call: TRBD2 (6 bases). The V gene's germline CDR1 is SNHLY and CDR2 FYNNEI. The CDR3 covers 15 residues. The V end lost 4 bases, the J end lost 1 base, and 11 bases lay between the germline ends. CDR3 amino acids: CASSAGVLAKNIQYF. For the CDR3, the DNA is TGTGCCAGCAGTGCGGGAGTGCTCGCCAAAAACATTCAGTACTTC.

The CDR3 here is CASSPGPGYTEAFF. The CDR3 region has the DNA TGTGCCAGCAGTCCAGGCCCTGGTTACACTGAAGCTTTCTTT. This chain links TRBV6-6 with TRBJ1-1, with D unclear. This CDR3 region has 14 residues. The ends were cut back, 5 bases at V and 3 bases at J, with 13 bases in the middle. Germline V gene data show CDR1 as MNHNY and CDR2 as SVGAGI (reference sequence).

This clone was picked up one time. V gene TRBV5-4 combines with J gene TRBJ2-5, with 10 bases that match TRBD2. From germline, CDR1 is SGHNT and CDR2 YYREEE (reference sequence). This CDR3 region has 14 residues. J gave up 3 bases and V 5 bases, and 4 bases lay outside the gene matches. For the CDR3, the DNA is TGTGCCAGCAGTTCTGGACTAGCGGAAGAGACCCAGTACTTC. It encodes CASSSGLAEETQYF.

The rearrangement joins TRBV7-2 to TRBJ2-7; D gene ambiguous. CDR1 and CDR2 (germline): SGHTA, FQGNSA. The length of the CDR3 is 14 residues. Trimming cost V 2 bases and J 4 bases, with 12 bases left between them. This CDR3 is CASSLYPSRYEQYF. The CDR3, as DNA: TGTGCCAGCAGCTTATACCCCTCCCGGTACGAGCAGTACTTC.

This chain links TRBV5-1 with TRBJ2-7; D gene ambiguous. Germline loops: CDR1 SGHRS, CDR2 YFSETQ. There are 15 residues in the CDR3. The V gene lost 2 bases and the J gene lost 0 bases, with 12 bases spanning the gap. The CDR3 loop reads CASSLVSAGSYEQYF. The CDR3 DNA sequence: TGCGCCAGCAGCTTAGTCTCAGCAGGCTCCTACGAGCAGTACTTC.

The V call is TRBV11-1, the J call TRBJ2-1; D may be TRBD1 (6 bases). Trimming pared 3 bases from V and 0 bases from J, leaving 15 bases between. Germline V gene data show CDR1 as SGHAT and CDR2 as FQDESV (reference sequence). The CDR3 is made up of 17 amino acids. The CDR3 is CASSFGQGSSSYNEQFF. The CDR3 nucleotides are TGTGCCAGCAGCTTCGGCCAGGGGTCAAGCTCCTACAATGAGCAGTTCTTC.

Concerning this clone: In the same sample, other DNA sequences code for this CDR3. The chain carries TRBV7-2 and TRBJ1-4; 8 nucleotides agree with TRBD1. Germline lookup yields CDR1 SGHTA and CDR2 FQGNSA. The CDR3 spans 14 residues. The junction had 0 bases not matched to a gene; V was cut back by 1 base and J by 5 bases. CDR3 loop: CASSLGQGNEKLFF. CDR3 DNA sequence: TGTGCCAGCAGCTTAGGACAGGGGAATGAAAAACTGTTTTTT.

This rearrangement joins TRBV14 to TRBJ2-7; D uncertain. Trimming left V 3 bases short and J 6 bases short, with 12 bases between. CDR3 length equals 13 residues. Germline V gene data show CDR1 as SGHDN and CDR2 as FVKESK. The DNA for the CDR3 is TGTGCCAGCAGCCAGAATATGGGCGGCGAGCAGTACTTC. This encodes CASSQNMGGEQYF.

The chain couples TRBV4-2 to TRBJ1-4, with D possibly matching TRBD1 (5 bases). The CDR3 consists of 17 residues. CDR1 is LGHNA and CDR2 is YNFKEQ in the germline V gene. The ends were cut back, 1 base at V and 7 bases at J, with 19 bases in the middle. CDR3 DNA sequence: TGTGCCAGCAGCCAAGCCGGGACGCCCGGCGGCGGTGAAAAACTGTTTTTT. This gives the protein CASSQAGTPGGGEKLFF.

This CDR3 reads CASSARGGSYEQYF. The CDR3 DNA sequence: TGTGCCAGCAGCGCCCGGGGGGGGAGCTACGAGCAGTACTTC. The chain combines TRBV5-5 with TRBJ2-7, with TRBD2 matching over 8 bases. Germline V CDR1 and CDR2: SGHKS, YYEKEE (reference sequence). The CDR3 has 14 amino acids. V lost 4 bases and J lost 3; bases outside the gene matches: 6.

This clone was seen just once. The chain joins TRBV7-2 to TRBJ2-1, with 9 bases fitting TRBD2. After removal of 1 base from V and 8 bases from J, the junction contained 18 bases not matched to a gene. From germline, CDR1 is SGHTA and CDR2 FQGNSA. This CDR3 comprises 19 residues. CDR3 residues: CASSLGALAGIGQSHEQFF. As DNA, the CDR3 is TGTGCCAGCAGCTTAGGGGCCCTAGCGGGAATTGGCCAAAGCCATGAGCAGTTCTTC.

V is TRBV9 and J is TRBJ2-2; 8 bases fit TRBD1. The CDR3 length is 15 residues. J was trimmed by 7 bases and V by 4 bases; bases with no gene match: 9. In germline, CDR1 is SGDLS, CDR2 YYNGEE. CDR3 nucleotides: TGTGCCAGCAGCAAAGCCCAGGGGGCTAACGGGGAGCTGTTTTTT. This translates into CASSKAQGANGELFF.

This rearrangement joins TRBV29-1 to TRBJ2-2; D is tentatively TRBD1 or TRBD2 (6 bases each). Germline V gene sequence: CDR1 SQVTM, CDR2 ANQGSEA. V was pared by 3 bases and J by 7 bases, with 9 bases between. CDR3 length: 12 amino acids. In DNA, the CDR3 is TGCAGCGTTGAGGGGGGCGGCGGGGAGCTGTTTTTT. As protein: CSVEGGGGELFF.

The chain carries TRBV5-4 and TRBJ1-2, with D possibly TRBD1 on 5 matching bases. Germline V gene lookup returns CDR1 SGHNT and CDR2 YYREEE (reference sequence). V was pared by 4 bases and J by 8 bases, with 15 bases between. The CDR3 is 13 residues long. CDR3 loop: CASSPPGAKGYTF. The CDR3 coding sequence is TGTGCCAGCAGCCCACCCGGGGCGAAAGGCTACACCTTC.

This rearrangement joins TRBV6-6 to TRBJ1-1; D not certain. The CDR3 covers 14 residues. The germline V gene has CDR1 MNHNY and CDR2 SVGAGI (reference sequence). The V end was cut by 4 bases, the J end by 0 bases, with 9 bases between. CDR3 protein: CASSLRPVNTEAFF. In nucleotides, the CDR3 is TGTGCCAGCAGTTTGCGACCCGTGAACACTGAAGCTTTCTTT.

The chain carries TRBV19 and TRBJ2-4, with D perhaps assigned TRBD1 or TRBD2 (5 bases each). Germline V gene data show CDR1 as LNHDA and CDR2 as SQIVND (reference sequence). CDR3 size: 17 residues. Trimming left V 2 bases short and J 7 bases short, with 21 bases between. The CDR3 spells CASSISGGAILDNIQYF. The CDR3 coding sequence is TGTGCCAGTAGTATAAGTGGGGGAGCAATTCTAGATAACATTCAGTACTTC. Combining the CDR3 with reference TRBV19 and TRBJ2-4 gives the whole variable domain DGGITQSPKYLFRKEGQNVTLSCEQNLNHDAMYWYRQDPGQGLRLIYYSQIVNDFQKGDIAEGYSVSREKKESFPLTVTSAQKNPTAFYLCASSISGGAILDNIQYFGAGTRLSVL.

The V call is TRBV5-1, the J call TRBJ2-3; TRBD2 might be the D (6 bases). CDR3 size: 15 residues. V was pared by 7 bases and J by 2 bases, with 17 bases between. Germline CDR1 SGHRS, CDR2 YFSETQ. Written as DNA, the CDR3 is TGCGCCAGCCGACCCTCGGGACTTAACACAGATACGCAGTATTTT. Residues: CASRPSGLNTDTQYF.

This sequence joins TRBV7-2 and TRBJ2-2; D not resolved. The CDR3 consists of 15 residues. The V end was cut by 0 bases, the J end by 2 bases, with 7 bases between. The V gene's germline CDR1 is SGHTA and CDR2 FQGNSA. CDR3 loop: CASSLARLNTGELFF. The CDR3 bases are TGTGCCAGCAGCTTAGCCAGGCTAAACACCGGGGAGCTGTTTTTT.

The chain joins TRBV27 to TRBJ2-4; 15 nucleotides line up with TRBD2. The germline V gene encodes CDR1 MNHEY and CDR2 SMNVEV (reference sequence). The CDR3 spans 19 residues. After removal of 5 bases from V and 2 bases from J, the junction contained 10 bases not matched to a gene. The CDR3 here is CASSPVPGLAGGTKNIQYF. The CDR3 region has the DNA TGTGCCAGCAGTCCTGTCCCGGGACTAGCGGGAGGTACCAAAAACATTCAGTACTTC.

The chain uses TRBV11-2 and TRBJ2-7; D might be TRBD1 or TRBD2, each matching 6 bases. There are 15 residues in the CDR3. Germline V gene data show CDR1 as SGHAT and CDR2 as FQNNGV. The V end was cut by 3 bases, the J end by 5 bases, with 17 bases between. In DNA, the CDR3 is TGTGCCAGCAGCTTGGGTATTCGGGGGCAGGACGAGCAGTACTTC. Protein: CASSLGIRGQDEQYF.

This rearrangement joins TRBV5-4 to TRBJ2-1; 10 bases line up with TRBD2. The V and J ends lost 4 bases and 6 bases, in that order; junction bases with no gene match: 7. Germline V lookup: CDR1 SGHNT, CDR2 YYREEE (reference sequence). The CDR3 extends over 15 amino acids. CDR3 nucleotides: TGTGCCAGCAGCGTACTAGCGGGAAACGGCAATGAGCAGTTCTTC. Amino acid sequence: CASSVLAGNGNEQFF.

This chain links TRBV5-1 with TRBJ1-1; 8 nucleotides match TRBD1. Trimming cost V 0 bases and J 1 base; bases outside gene matches: 5. The CDR3 has 16 residues. The germline V gene encodes CDR1 SGHRS and CDR2 YFSETQ. For the CDR3, the DNA is TGCGCCAGCAGCTTGGATATTGACAGGGGGAACACTGAAGCTTTCTTT. It specifies CASSLDIDRGNTEAFF.

Here the CDR3 DNA reads TGTGCCAGCAGCTTAGTGGGCACGGGGAGGGGTCACAATGAGCAGTTCTTC. Amino acid sequence: CASSLVGTGRGHNEQFF. The rearrangement joins TRBV7-8 to TRBJ2-1; 7 bases map to TRBD2. The CDR3 sequence is 17 residues long. Germline trimming cut 1 base from V and 5 bases from J; bases unmatched to any gene: 11. From germline, CDR1 is SGHVS and CDR2 FQNEAQ.

This chain joins TRBV11-2 and TRBJ2-1; the D is unclear. The V gene's germline CDR1 is SGHAT and CDR2 FQNNGV. The CDR3 is 11 residues long. The V end lost 2 bases, the J end lost 10 bases, and 6 bases lay between the germline ends. The CDR3: CASSLRNEQFF. The DNA for the CDR3 is TGTGCCAGCAGCTTACGGAACGAGCAGTTCTTC.